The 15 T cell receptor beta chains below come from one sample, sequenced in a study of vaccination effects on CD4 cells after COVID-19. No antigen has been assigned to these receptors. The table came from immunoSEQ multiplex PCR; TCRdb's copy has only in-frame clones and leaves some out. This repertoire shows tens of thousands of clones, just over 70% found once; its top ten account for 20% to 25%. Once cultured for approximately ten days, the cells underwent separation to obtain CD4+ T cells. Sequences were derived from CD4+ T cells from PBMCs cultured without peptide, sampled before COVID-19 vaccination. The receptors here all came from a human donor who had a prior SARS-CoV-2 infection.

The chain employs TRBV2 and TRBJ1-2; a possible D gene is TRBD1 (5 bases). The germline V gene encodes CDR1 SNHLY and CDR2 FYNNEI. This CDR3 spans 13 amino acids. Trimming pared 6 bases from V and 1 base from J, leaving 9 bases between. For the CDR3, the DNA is TGTGCCAGCAGGGGGCCCGATAACTATGGCTACACCTTC. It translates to CASRGPDNYGYTF.

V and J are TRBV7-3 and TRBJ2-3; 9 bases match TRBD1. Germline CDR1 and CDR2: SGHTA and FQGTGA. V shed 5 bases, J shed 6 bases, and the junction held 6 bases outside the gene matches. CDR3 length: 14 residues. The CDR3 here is CASSPGTGTDTQYF. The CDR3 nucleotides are TGTGCCAGCAGCCCCGGGACAGGGACCGATACGCAGTATTTT.

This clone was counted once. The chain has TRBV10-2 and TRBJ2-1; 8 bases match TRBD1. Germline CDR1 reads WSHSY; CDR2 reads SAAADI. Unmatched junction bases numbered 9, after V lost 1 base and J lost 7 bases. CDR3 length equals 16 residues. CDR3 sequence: CASSEYYRDRRNEQFF. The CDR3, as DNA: TGCGCCAGCAGTGAGTACTACCGGGACAGGAGGAATGAGCAGTTCTTC.

The CDR3 reads CASSHGLAGNTGELFF. CDR3 DNA: TGCGCCAGCAGCCACGGACTAGCGGGGAACACCGGGGAGCTGTTTTTT. V and J are TRBV4-1 and TRBJ2-2; 11 bases are shared with TRBD2. After removal of 3 bases from V and 1 base from J, the junction contained 1 base not matched to a gene. This CDR3 has 16 amino acids. Germline CDR1 is MGHRA and CDR2 is YSYEKL.

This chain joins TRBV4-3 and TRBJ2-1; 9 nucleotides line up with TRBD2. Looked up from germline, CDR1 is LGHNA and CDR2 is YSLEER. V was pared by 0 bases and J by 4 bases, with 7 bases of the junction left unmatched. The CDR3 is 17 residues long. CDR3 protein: CASSQEGSLAGYNEQFF. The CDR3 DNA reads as TGCGCCAGCAGCCAAGAAGGTAGCCTAGCGGGGTACAATGAGCAGTTCTTC.

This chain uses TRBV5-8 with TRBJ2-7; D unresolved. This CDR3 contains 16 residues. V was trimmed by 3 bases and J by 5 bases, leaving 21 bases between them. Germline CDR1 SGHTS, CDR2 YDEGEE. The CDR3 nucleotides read TGTGCCAGCAGCTACGTACTCACGGTGGGGTTAGACGAGCAGTACTTC. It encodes CASSYVLTVGLDEQYF.

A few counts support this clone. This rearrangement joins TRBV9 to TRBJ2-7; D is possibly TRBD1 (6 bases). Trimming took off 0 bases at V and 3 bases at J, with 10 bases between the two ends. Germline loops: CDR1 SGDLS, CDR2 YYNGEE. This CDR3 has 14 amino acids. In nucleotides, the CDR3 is TGTGCCAGCAGCGTAGCTTCGGACAGCTACGAGCAGTACTTC. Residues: CASSVASDSYEQYF.

The CDR3 DNA follows: TGTGCCAGTAGTCCGGACTCTAATGAAAAACTGTTTTTT. Translated, it gives CASSPDSNEKLFF. This chain uses TRBV19 with TRBJ1-4; D is unresolved. V was pared by 5 bases and J by 3 bases, with 7 bases between. The CDR3 runs to 13 residues. From germline, CDR1 is LNHDA and CDR2 SQIVND (reference sequence).

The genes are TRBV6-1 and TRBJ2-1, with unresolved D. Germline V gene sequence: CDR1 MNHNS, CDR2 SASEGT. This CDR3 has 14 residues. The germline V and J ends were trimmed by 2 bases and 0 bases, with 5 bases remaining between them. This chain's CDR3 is CASSELGSYNEQFF. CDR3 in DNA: TGTGCCAGCAGTGAATTAGGCTCCTACAATGAGCAGTTCTTC.

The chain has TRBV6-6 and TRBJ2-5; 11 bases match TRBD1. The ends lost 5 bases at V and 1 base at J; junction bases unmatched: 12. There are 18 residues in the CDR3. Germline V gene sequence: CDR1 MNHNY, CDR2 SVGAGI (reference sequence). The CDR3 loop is CASSLGQGALSGQETQYF. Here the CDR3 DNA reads TGTGCCAGCAGTCTAGGACAGGGGGCGCTTTCTGGCCAAGAGACCCAGTACTTC.

CDR3 bases: TGTGCCAGCAGCTTAGACAGACAGTCCTCCGACATATATTTT. It codes for CASSLDRQSSDIYF. The chain combines TRBV7-2 with TRBJ1-3, with D maybe TRBD1 (5 bases). Per germline, CDR1 SGHTA and CDR2 FQGNSA. V was trimmed by 1 base and J by 12 bases, leaving 16 bases between them. This CDR3 region has 14 residues.

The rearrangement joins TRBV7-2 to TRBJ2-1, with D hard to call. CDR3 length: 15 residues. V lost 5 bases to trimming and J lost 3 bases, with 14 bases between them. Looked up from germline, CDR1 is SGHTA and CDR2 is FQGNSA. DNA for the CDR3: TGTGCCAGCAGCCAAGATTGGGCTGGCTACAATGAGCAGTTCTTC. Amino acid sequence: CASSQDWAGYNEQFF.

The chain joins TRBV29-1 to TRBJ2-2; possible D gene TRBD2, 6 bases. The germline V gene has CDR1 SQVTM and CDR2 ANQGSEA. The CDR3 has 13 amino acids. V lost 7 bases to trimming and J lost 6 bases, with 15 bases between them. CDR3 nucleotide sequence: TGCAGCGCACTAATGGAGGGTCCCGGGGAGCTGTTTTTT. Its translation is CSALMEGPGELFF.

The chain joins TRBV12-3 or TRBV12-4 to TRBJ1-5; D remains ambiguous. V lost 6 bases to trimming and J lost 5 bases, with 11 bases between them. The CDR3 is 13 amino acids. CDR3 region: CASRIQPDQPQHF. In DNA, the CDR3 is TGTGCCAGCAGAATACAACCCGATCAGCCCCAGCATTTT.

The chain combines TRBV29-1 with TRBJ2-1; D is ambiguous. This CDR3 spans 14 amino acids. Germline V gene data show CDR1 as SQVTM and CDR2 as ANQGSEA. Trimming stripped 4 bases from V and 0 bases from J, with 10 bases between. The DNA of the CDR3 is TGCAGCGTTGCTACGAGAAGCTCCTACAATGAGCAGTTCTTC. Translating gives CSVATRSSYNEQFF.